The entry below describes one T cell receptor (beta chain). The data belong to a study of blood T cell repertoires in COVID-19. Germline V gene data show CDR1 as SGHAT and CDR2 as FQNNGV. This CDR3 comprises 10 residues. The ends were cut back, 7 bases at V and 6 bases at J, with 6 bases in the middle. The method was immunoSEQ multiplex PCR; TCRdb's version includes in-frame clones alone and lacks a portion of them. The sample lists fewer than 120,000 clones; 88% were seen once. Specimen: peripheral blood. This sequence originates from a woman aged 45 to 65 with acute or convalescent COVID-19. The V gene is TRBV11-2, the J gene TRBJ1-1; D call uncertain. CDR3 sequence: CASMRSEAFF. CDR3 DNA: TGTGCCAGCATGCGATCTGAAGCTTTCTTT.